Included here is one T cell receptor (beta chain) sequence, with context. Repertoires were generated with immunoSEQ multiplex PCR, while TCRdb's copy carries only in-frame clones and drops some. The repertoire holds 300,000 or so clones, with around 86% as singletons. This sample was taken from a study of blood T cell repertoires in COVID-19. The wider study: Sites in the United States, Italy and Spain provided acute and convalescent COVID-19 samples. Sample material is recorded as cDNA or gDNA derived from T cells, B-cell-depleted T cells, or PBMCs.

Trimming cost V 7 bases and J 0 bases; bases outside gene matches: 4. CDR3 size: 15 residues. Germline CDR1 reads MNHEY; CDR2 reads SVGAGI. This receptor was identified in a man in his 70s with acute or convalescent COVID-19. The J gene is TRBJ2-2, the V gene TRBV6-5, with 8 bases aligning to TRBD2. What was sequenced was peripheral blood. This CDR3 reads CASTSGGTNTGELFF. The CDR3 nucleotides read TGTGCCAGCACCAGCGGGGGAACGAACACCGGGGAGCTGTTTTTT.